The entry that follows covers one TCR beta chain sequence. What it binds is unknown. All the people who gave samples were healthy bone marrow donors. This entry is derived from a study of cytomegalovirus exposure and HLA in healthy donors. As for the study in general: Unique TCRs from HLA-typed donors, roughly 89 million of them, were held in an early data release. Out of 398 genotyped donors, roughly 80% belonged to the Caucasian-associated ancestry cluster.

Overall study results and limits: In a later analysis, at a false discovery rate of 0.05, under 20,000 TCR beta sequences were associated with HLA alleles.

Primers included in the PCR were 60 Vbeta and 13 Jbeta primers. Clones were read by immunoSEQ multiplex PCR, and TCRdb kept only the in-frame ones, dropping some. The table includes about 200,000 clones, 82% detected once. This receptor was taken from a boy aged 2 to 9 in good health and CMV-seronegative. The sequenced sample consisted of PBMCs.

The CDR3 bases are TGCGCCAGCAGCTTATTTACCGGGTCTAATGAAAAACTGTTTTTT. Translation: CASSLFTGSNEKLFF. The chain links TRBV4-1 to TRBJ1-4, with D unresolved. The ends were cut back, 5 bases at V and 3 bases at J, with 13 bases in the middle. CDR1 and CDR2 (germline): MGHRA, YSYEKL. The CDR3 loop spans 15 amino acids.